This T cell receptor beta chain appears in the sequencing data of a study of blood T cell repertoires in COVID-19. Whole-study context: The United States, Italy and Spain were the sources of the acute and convalescent COVID-19 samples.

Per the original data handling: Nucleated cell counts were estimated from reference gene primer amplification. Using immunoSEQ multiplex PCR, the repertoire was profiled, and TCRdb retains in-frame clones only, with some absent. Clone size and V and J calls were adopted from that table, with D and trimming inferred from the DNA. The sample has roughly 300,000 clones, approximately 85% seen once. Per the germline V gene, CDR1 is SGHVS and CDR2 is FQNEAQ. CDR3 length: 16 residues. The trim removed 5 bases at V and 4 bases at J, leaving 9 bases unmatched. Sequencing was done on a sample of peripheral blood. The V call is TRBV7-8, the J call TRBJ1-3, with 9 bases lining up with TRBD1. The receptor was isolated from a human donor in a cohort sampled during active COVID-19. The DNA for the CDR3 is TGTGCCAGCAGCCTCCGGGACAGGGTGTTAGGAAACACCATATATTTT. The encoded protein is CASSLRDRVLGNTIYF.